These 18 T cell receptor beta chains came from one sample sequenced in a study of blood T cell repertoires in COVID-19. This table comes from immunoSEQ multiplex PCR, and its TCRdb copy is limited to in-frame clones, with some not included. The sample has more than 200,000 clones; 70% to 90% are singletons. The sequenced sample was peripheral blood. The receptors stem from a woman aged 50 to 60 with COVID-19, enrolled during active disease.

CDR3 bases: TGCGCCAGCAGTGCCGAGACTAGATCCGGGGAGCTGTTTTTT. This codes for CASSAETRSGELFF. The chain combines TRBV10-2 with TRBJ2-2; a possible D gene is TRBD2 (6 bases). The V and J ends lost 4 bases and 6 bases respectively, with 12 bases between them. The CDR3 covers 14 residues. CDR1 is WSHSY and CDR2 is SAAADI in the germline V gene.

This sequence joins TRBV2 and TRBJ1-2, with D perhaps matching TRBD1 (5 bases). The CDR3 covers 15 residues. V was shortened by 3 bases and J by 7 bases, with 18 bases between the two germline ends. Germline V gives CDR1 SNHLY, CDR2 FYNNEI. This CDR3 is CASSELPWGGGGYTF. DNA for the CDR3: TGTGCCAGCAGTGAGCTACCGTGGGGGGGAGGTGGCTACACCTTC. Supplemented by reference TRBV2 and TRBJ1-2, the full variable domain reads EPEVTQTPSHQVTQMGQEVILRCVPISNHLYFYWYRQILGQKVEFLVSFYNNEISEKSEIFDDQFSVERPDGSNFTLKIRSTKLEDSAMYFCASSELPWGGGGYTFGSGTRLTVV.

Here the CDR3 reads CAIEHGDYGYTF. The DNA of the CDR3 is TGTGCCATCGAACACGGGGACTATGGCTACACCTTC. The chain links TRBV24-1 to TRBJ1-2; D uncertain. This CDR3 is built from 12 residues. Looked up from germline, CDR1 is KGHDR and CDR2 is SFDVKD. Trimming removed 11 bases at V and 3 bases at J, with 12 bases between.

In its sample, this clone was seen a few times. The chain combines TRBV7-2 with TRBJ2-2; 9 nucleotides agree with TRBD1. Germline trimming cut 4 bases from V and 5 bases from J; bases unmatched to any gene: 5. Per germline, CDR1 SGHTA and CDR2 FQGNSA. The length of the CDR3 is 15 residues. The CDR3 DNA reads as TGTGCCAGCAGCTCACAGGGGGCGGGAACCGGGGAGCTGTTTTTT. Protein: CASSSQGAGTGELFF.

This clone was counted once. The V call is TRBV19, the J call TRBJ2-2; perhaps TRBD1 as D (5 bases). The CDR3 length is 15 residues. Trimming left V 8 bases short and J 8 bases short, with 21 bases between. Per germline, CDR1 LNHDA and CDR2 SQIVND (reference sequence). The CDR3 DNA sequence: TGTGCCAGTCAGAAGTGGCAGGGAAGGGGTGGGGAGCTGTTTTTT. This translates into CASQKWQGRGGELFF.

The gene calls are TRBV27 and TRBJ2-7, with 8 bases that match TRBD1. CDR3 length equals 15 residues. The germline V gene has CDR1 MNHEY and CDR2 SMNVEV (reference sequence). V gave up 5 bases and J gave up 3 bases; unmatched junction bases: 9. The CDR3 region has the DNA TGTGCCAGCAGTCTAACCGGGACAGGTGACTACGAGCAGTACTTC. Encoded protein: CASSLTGTGDYEQYF.

This sequence joins TRBV9 and TRBJ1-2; 8 nucleotides agree with TRBD1. The CDR3 totals 13 residues. V was pared by 7 bases and J by 8 bases, with 10 bases of the junction left unmatched. CDR1 and CDR2 (germline): SGDLS, YYNGEE. The CDR3: CASGRTGGLGYTF. The CDR3 nucleotides read TGTGCCAGCGGCCGAACAGGGGGTCTGGGCTACACCTTC.

The sample holds one count of this clone. The chain employs TRBV14 and TRBJ2-2; D may be TRBD1 (5 bases). Trimming left V 0 bases short and J 3 bases short, with 11 bases between. This CDR3 is 16 amino acids long. Looked up from germline, CDR1 is SGHDN and CDR2 is FVKESK. Here the CDR3 DNA reads TGTGCCAGCAGCCAAGAAAGACCGACAGACACCGGGGAGCTGTTTTTT. Protein: CASSQERPTDTGELFF.

The CDR3 bases are TGTGCCAGCAGTGATTCCGCGTCCCACAGGGGTAGGCAAGAGACCCAGTACTTC. Encoded protein: CASSDSASHRGRQETQYF. The rearrangement joins TRBV25-1 to TRBJ2-5; 7 bases fit TRBD1. V trimming: 3 bases; J trimming: 2 bases; junction bases outside the gene matches: 15. The germline gives CDR1 MGHDK, CDR2 SYGVNS. This CDR3 is built from 18 residues.

V usage is TRBV11-2 and J usage is TRBJ2-1; 8 bases fit TRBD1. CDR3 length: 15 residues. The junction had 13 bases not matched to a gene; V was cut back by 6 bases and J by 9 bases. The germline gives CDR1 SGHAT, CDR2 FQNNGV. CDR3 region: CASSLLRDRRREQFF. The CDR3, as DNA: TGTGCCAGCAGTTTACTCCGGGACAGGAGGCGTGAGCAGTTCTTC.

The chain joins TRBV5-1 to TRBJ2-2; the match to TRBD1 covers 8 bases. After removal of 1 base from V and 4 bases from J, the junction contained 6 bases not matched to a gene. The CDR3 covers 16 residues. CDR1 and CDR2 from the germline V gene are SGHRS and YFSETQ. This CDR3 is CASSLLDRGSTGELFF. The CDR3 DNA reads TGCGCCAGCAGCTTGCTCGACAGGGGCAGCACCGGGGAGCTGTTTTTT.

CDR3 sequence (DNA): TGCAGTGCTAGTTCAATGGGGCTGGCCAAAAACATTCAGTACTTC. It codes for CSASSMGLAKNIQYF. The chain uses TRBV20-1 and TRBJ2-4; tentatively, D is TRBD1 (5 bases). Per germline, CDR1 DFQATT and CDR2 SNEGSKA (reference sequence). Trimming left V 3 bases short and J 1 base short, with 13 bases between. This CDR3 has 15 amino acids.

The chain joins TRBV7-9 to TRBJ1-2; TRBD1 matches at 8 bases. CDR3 length: 14 residues. Germline CDR1 SEHNR, CDR2 FQNEAQ (reference sequence). With V trimmed by 1 base and J by 8 bases, 6 bases remained unmatched. The CDR3 bases are TGTGCCAGCAGCTTAGGTGGGACAGGCACCGGCTACACCTTC. This codes for CASSLGGTGTGYTF.

This chain joins TRBV19 and TRBJ2-6; D is possibly TRBD1 (5 bases). The CDR3 is 15 amino acids. Trimming removed 7 bases at V and 0 bases at J, with 10 bases between. Germline V gives CDR1 LNHDA, CDR2 SQIVND (reference sequence). The CDR3 DNA is TGTGCCAGTATCAGAGGACACTCTGGGGCCAACGTCCTGACTTTC. This codes for CASIRGHSGANVLTF.

The chain has TRBV6-5 and TRBJ1-1; 8 bases line up with TRBD1. Germline CDR1 is MNHEY and CDR2 is SVGAGI. V was clipped by 2 bases and J by 0 bases; unmatched bases: 5. This CDR3 is 16 amino acids long. CDR3 DNA sequence: TGTGCCAGCAGTTACACCACAGGGGGAATGAACACTGAAGCTTTCTTT. Translating gives CASSYTTGGMNTEAFF.

The chain is built from TRBV11-3 and TRBJ2-3; D might be TRBD2 (6 bases). The germline V gene encodes CDR1 SGHNT and CDR2 YENEEA. V was shortened by 1 base and J by 5 bases, with 7 bases between the two germline ends. CDR3 length: 13 amino acids. This CDR3 is CASSLGGEDTQYF. CDR3 nucleotide sequence: TGTGCCAGCAGCTTAGGCGGGGAAGATACGCAGTATTTT.

V usage is TRBV12-5 and J usage is TRBJ1-3, with a weak D call TRBD1 (6 bases). Germline CDR1 LGHNT, CDR2 FRNRAP. V was pared by 0 bases and J by 2 bases, with 11 bases between. CDR3 length: 16 amino acids. The CDR3 bases are TGTGCTAGTGGTTTGGTACTGGGGACAACTGGAAACACCATATATTTT. Amino acid sequence: CASGLVLGTTGNTIYF.

V and J are TRBV2 and TRBJ1-2; 7 positions match TRBD1. Germline trimming cut 5 bases from V and 4 bases from J; bases unmatched to any gene: 10. Germline V gives CDR1 SNHLY, CDR2 FYNNEI. The CDR3 has 15 residues. The CDR3 spells CASSWDSVRFYGYTF. The CDR3 nucleotides are TGTGCCAGCAGTTGGGACAGTGTAAGATTCTATGGCTACACCTTC.